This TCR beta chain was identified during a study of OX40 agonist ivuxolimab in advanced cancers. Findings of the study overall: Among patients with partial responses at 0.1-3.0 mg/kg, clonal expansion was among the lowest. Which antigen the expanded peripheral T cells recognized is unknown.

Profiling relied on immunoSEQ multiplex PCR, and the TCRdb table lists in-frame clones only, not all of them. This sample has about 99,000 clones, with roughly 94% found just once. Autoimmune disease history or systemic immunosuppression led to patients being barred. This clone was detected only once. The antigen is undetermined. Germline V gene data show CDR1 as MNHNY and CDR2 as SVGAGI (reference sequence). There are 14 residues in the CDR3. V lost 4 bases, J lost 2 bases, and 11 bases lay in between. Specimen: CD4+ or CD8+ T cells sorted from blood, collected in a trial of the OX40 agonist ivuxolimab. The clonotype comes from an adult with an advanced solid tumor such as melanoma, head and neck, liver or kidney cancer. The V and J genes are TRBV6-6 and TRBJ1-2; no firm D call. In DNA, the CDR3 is TGTGCCAGCAGTTCAGACGGACCGAACTATGGCTACACCTTC. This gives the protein CASSSDGPNYGYTF.